This TCR beta chain was identified in a study of cytomegalovirus exposure and HLA in healthy donors. As for the study in general: Membership in the Caucasian-associated ancestry cluster was found for around four fifths of 350 to 450 genotyped donors. Findings and limits, study-wide: It was in a later analysis that TCR association rates were seen to vary by HLA locus, highest for DRB1 and lowest for HLA-C. Association of 15,000 to 20,000 TCR beta sequences with HLA alleles was found at 0.05 false discovery rate in a later analysis.

About this clone itself: Its antigen is undetermined.

Amplification used 60 Vbeta primers and 13 Jbeta primers. Method: immunoSEQ multiplex PCR; TCRdb's copy keeps in-frame clones and lacks some. The sample includes 80,000 to 130,000 clones, roughly 75% seen only once; the top ten take more than 4.5%. This CDR3 has 12 amino acids. Germline-derived CDR1 and CDR2 are MNHNS and SASEGT. Trimming shortened V by 6 bases and J by 8 bases, and 11 bases separated the two germline ends. This clonotype was sampled from a woman younger than 30 in good health and CMV-seropositive. The chain couples TRBV6-1 to TRBJ2-1; D not resolved. Sequenced: PBMCs. CDR3 region: CASRGLGDEQFF. As DNA, the CDR3 is TGTGCCAGCAGGGGTCTAGGCGATGAGCAGTTCTTC.